The table lists the clone carrying this T cell receptor (beta chain) with a few counts. Treatment of the sample: 15 to 20 received Ad26.COV2.S at low or high dose, single or two shots; about 5 received placebo; per-sample allocation not given. Specimen acquisition occurred on day 63 following the initial vaccine or placebo injection. The data derive from a study of Ad26.COV2.S vaccination and SARS-CoV-2 variants. The ends lost 5 bases at V and 4 bases at J; junction bases unmatched: 18. Germline loops: CDR1 SEHNR, CDR2 FQNEAQ (reference sequence). This CDR3 has 18 residues. Profiling relied on immunoSEQ multiplex PCR, and the TCRdb table lists in-frame clones only, not all of them. Among a few hundred thousand clones listed, roughly 85% were seen once.

The source material was peripheral blood, sampled in a trial of Ad26.COV2.S vaccine versus placebo. The receptor comes from a person between 18 and 65 years old who received the Ad26.COV2.S COVID-19 vaccine or a placebo. This chain joins TRBV7-9 and TRBJ1-1; 8 bases fit TRBD1. In DNA form, the CDR3 reads TGTGCCAGCAGCCCGAATCGACAGGGGCCTCGTCGGGTCACTGAAGCTTTCTTT. It codes for CASSPNRQGPRRVTEAFF. Variable domain in full (rest from reference TRBV7-9 and TRBJ1-1): DTGVSQNPRHKITKRGQNVTFRCDPISEHNRLYWYRQTLGQGPEFLTYFQNEAQLEKSRLLSDRFSAERPKGSFSTLEIQRTEQGDSAMYLCASSPNRQGPRRVTEAFFGQGTRLTVV.